This is a list of T cell receptor beta chains from one sample in a study of shared clonotypes between healthy human individuals. Here immunoSEQ multiplex PCR was the method, and the copy in TCRdb shows in-frame clones only, minus some. Here the sample spans about 360,000 clones, 73% being singletons. Sequenced material: memory CD4+ T cells sorted from blood. These receptors originate from a man aged 30-40 years in good health. Both conserved end residues are trimmed from each CDR3. Expanded clones get a size class; other rows say once, few or many, or leave the size out.

J gene	V gene	clone size	CDR3 protein
TRBJ2-2	TRBV10-3	.	AISGGWGHTTGELF
TRBJ2-1	TRBV5-5	once	ASSLESGIRNEQF
TRBJ2-1	TRBV2	once	ASSADSGVGYNEQF
TRBJ2-2	TRBV5-4	.	ASSPLAGDSGELF
TRBJ2-3	TRBV10-3	.	AIRERMGGVSSDTQY
TRBJ2-7	TRBV28	.	ASKAWGRVSEQY
TRBJ1-5	TRBV7-6	.	ASSPRTGVATQPQH
TRBJ1-5	TRBV23-1	once	ASSQSGGQGAFGQPQH
TRBJ2-2	TRBV11-2	.	ASSLDQMFRGTGELF
TRBJ2-5	TRBV5-1	many	ASSSGTGGFQETQY
TRBJ2-2	TRBV6-6	.	ASSRDRETGELF
TRBJ2-3	TRBV4-3	.	ASSQDYYTDTQY
TRBJ2-5	TRBV6-6	.	ASSYPGGGETQY
TRBJ1-2	TRBV27	.	ASSLKGGRGRLYGYT
TRBJ1-1	TRBV10-2	.	ASSEAGGTEAF
TRBJ2-2	TRBV5-1	.	ANPLPSGRRTGELF
TRBJ2-7	TRBV6-1	.	ASSVTYEQY
TRBJ2-1	TRBV7-9	.	ASSSPANEQF
TRBJ2-5	TRBV15	.	ATSRGATETQY
TRBJ2-7	TRBV7-2	.	ASSLDPAGGTYEQY
TRBJ2-5	TRBV14	.	ASSQAFRSLGTSGIQETQY
TRBJ1-1	TRBV15	.	ATSRTGNTEAF
TRBJ1-1	TRBV5-1	.	ASSPTPAQRGREAF
TRBJ2-7	TRBV15	few	ATSRDPAGADEQY
TRBJ2-7	TRBV29-1	.	SVAPPQTYEQY
TRBJ1-2	TRBV7-3	.	ASSQDGVYGYT
TRBJ1-1	TRBV7-8	once	ASSLRQANTEAF
TRBJ2-1	TRBV19	.	ASKGERVYNEQF
TRBJ2-2	TRBV2	.	ASIQEGTGELF
TRBJ2-7	TRBV7-8	.	ASSRLAFSYEQY
TRBJ1-2	TRBV28	few	ASSSHRSYGYT
TRBJ1-4	TRBV7-9	few	ASSSNRDRAEKLF
TRBJ2-1	TRBV18	.	ASSPRQKLVNEQF
TRBJ2-3	TRBV5-4	.	ASSLAPGQNTDTQY
TRBJ2-5	TRBV11-2	once	ASSYEGTGAQETQY
TRBJ1-1	TRBV30	.	AWSVRTSTEAF
TRBJ2-5	TRBV14	.	ASSQDFDILTQETQY
TRBJ2-1	TRBV5-4	.	ASSLVNRGLAHNEQF
TRBJ1-5	TRBV7-9	.	ASSSQGPDGPQH
TRBJ1-4	TRBV28	.	ASSLGQGGWEKLF
TRBJ1-1	TRBV7-3	.	ASSADGNTEAF
TRBJ1-1	TRBV19	.	ASSMQGRNTEAF
TRBJ1-2	TRBV5-4	.	ASSFEGNYGYT
TRBJ1-3	TRBV7-8	once	ASSLIVNSGNTIY
TRBJ2-1	TRBV4-1	once	ASSPQAALRLAREQF